This T cell receptor beta chain emerged from a study of naive and memory T cell subsets. Regarding the study as a whole: Especially in CD8 cells, naive repertoires contained a few larger clonotypes, possibly CD45RA-re-expressing memory cells. Clonotypes here are unpaired alpha or beta chain sequences.

This clonotype occurred a few times. What it recognizes is unknown. Both TRBC1 and TRBC2 were covered by a beta constant-region primer of two equimolar oligonucleotides. Using its own MiXCR run on the UMI-ligation and nested PCR reads, TCRdb lists one record per CDR3 protein. The table records 130,000 to 150,000 distinct CDR3 sequences, over 15% of them present only once. The germline gives CDR1 MDHEN, CDR2 SYDVKM. The V gene end was trimmed by 5 bases and the J gene end by 6 bases; junction bases not matched to a gene: 6. This CDR3 comprises 14 residues. The sequence was obtained from a human donor in good health. The sequenced material came from naive CD4+ T cells from blood. This chain uses TRBV28 with TRBJ1-5; 8 nucleotides match TRBD1. This CDR3 is CASSSGQGPQPQHF. The CDR3 DNA follows: TGTGCCAGCAGTAGCGGACAGGGCCCTCAGCCCCAGCATTTT.